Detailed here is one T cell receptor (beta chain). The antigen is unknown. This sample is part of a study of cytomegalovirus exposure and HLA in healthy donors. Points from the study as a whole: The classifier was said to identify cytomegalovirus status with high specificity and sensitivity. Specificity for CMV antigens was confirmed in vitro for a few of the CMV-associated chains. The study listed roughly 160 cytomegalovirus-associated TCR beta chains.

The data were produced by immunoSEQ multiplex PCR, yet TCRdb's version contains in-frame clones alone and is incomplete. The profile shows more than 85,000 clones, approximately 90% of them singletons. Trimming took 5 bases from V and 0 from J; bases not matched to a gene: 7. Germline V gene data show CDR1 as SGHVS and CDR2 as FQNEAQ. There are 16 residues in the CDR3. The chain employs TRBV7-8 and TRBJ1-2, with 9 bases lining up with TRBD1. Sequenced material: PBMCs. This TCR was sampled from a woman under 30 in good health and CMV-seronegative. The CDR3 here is CASSRDRAVSNYGYTF. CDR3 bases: TGTGCCAGCAGCCGGGACAGGGCAGTTTCTAACTATGGCTACACCTTC.